This T cell receptor (beta chain) was sequenced during a study of blood T cells in healthy people across ages. The authors ran a second PCR of about 6 to 12 cycles using a sample-barcoded 5' primer and a J-beta primer mix. TCRdb used MiXCR to reprocess the 5' RACE reads, holding one entry per CDR3 protein. The sample lists about 640,000 distinct CDR3 sequences; around 54% were seen once. CDR1 and CDR2 from the germline V gene are SNHLY and FYNNEI. This CDR3 spans 13 amino acids. Trimming cost V 2 bases and J 4 bases; bases outside gene matches: 0. The study's findings and limits: Researchers deemed the diversity estimates from one million T cells underestimates.

This clonotype was seen only a few times. The antigen is undetermined. This sequence originates from a man aged 55 to 69 in good health. This chain connects TRBV2 to TRBJ1-2; 8 bases align to TRBD1. The material sequenced was blood. The CDR3 is CASSEQGAYGYTF. In DNA form, the CDR3 reads TGTGCCAGCAGTGAACAGGGGGCCTATGGCTACACCTTC.